The 25 T cell receptor beta chains below were found in one sample sequenced in a study of cytomegalovirus exposure and HLA in healthy donors. Vbeta (60) and Jbeta (13) primers were used in the PCR. Sequencing was performed with immunoSEQ multiplex PCR; in TCRdb, only in-frame clones are kept and a portion is missing. The sample has about 150,000 clones, around 66% seen once. The sample comprised PBMCs. These receptors were collected from a woman aged 55-69 years in good health and CMV-seronegative.

A few counts support this clone. The chain combines TRBV29-1 with TRBJ1-1; D might be TRBD1 (5 bases). CDR1 is SQVTM and CDR2 is ANQGSEA in the germline V gene. The CDR3 consists of 13 residues. The ends were cut back, 7 bases at V and 1 base at J, with 13 bases in the middle. This chain's CDR3 is CSADRGRNTEAFF. The CDR3 DNA reads as TGCAGCGCCGACCGGGGGAGGAACACTGAAGCTTTCTTT.

The rearrangement links TRBV9 to TRBJ2-3; the match to TRBD2 covers 8 bases. Trimming took 0 bases from V and 0 from J; bases not matched to a gene: 6. Germline values: CDR1 SGDLS, CDR2 YYNGEE. The CDR3 runs 17 residues. This chain's CDR3 is CASSVALASGSTDTQYF. CDR3 DNA: TGTGCCAGCAGCGTAGCTTTGGCTAGCGGGAGCACAGATACGCAGTATTTT.

V usage is TRBV19 and J usage is TRBJ2-5; a possible D gene is TRBD1 (6 bases). Germline-derived CDR1 and CDR2 are LNHDA and SQIVND (reference sequence). V dropped 1 base and J dropped 5 bases, with 14 bases sitting between them. The CDR3 is 15 residues long. In DNA, the CDR3 is TGTGCCAGTAGTATAGGTAGGAGACAGGCCGAGACCCAGTACTTC. Encoded protein: CASSIGRRQAETQYF.

This clone was found once. The CDR3 sequence is CASSPPVTGELFF. In nucleotides, the CDR3 is TGTGCCAGCAGCCCCCCGGTTACCGGGGAGCTGTTTTTT. The chain carries TRBV7-8 and TRBJ2-2; no definite D call. Germline V lookup: CDR1 SGHVS, CDR2 FQNEAQ. The CDR3 covers 13 residues. The V and J ends lost 5 bases and 5 bases respectively, with 9 bases between them.

This sequence joins TRBV29-1 and TRBJ1-1; 8 bases match TRBD1. The CDR3 contains 13 residues. Germline CDR1 reads SQVTM; CDR2 reads ANQGSEA. The V and J ends lost 7 bases and 2 bases, in that order; junction bases with no gene match: 6. Here the CDR3 reads CSALDRVNTEAFF. As DNA, the CDR3 is TGCAGCGCCCTGGACAGGGTAAACACTGAAGCTTTCTTT.

A single count supports this clone. The chain joins TRBV5-6 to TRBJ1-6; D might be TRBD1 (6 bases). Looked up from germline, CDR1 is SGHDT and CDR2 is YYEEEE. The ends were cut back, 4 bases at V and 10 bases at J, with 12 bases in the middle. This CDR3 spans 13 amino acids. CDR3 in amino acids: CASSLNRESPLHF. As DNA, the CDR3 is TGTGCCAGCAGCCTCAACAGGGAATCACCCCTCCACTTT. Using reference TRBV5-6 and TRBJ1-6 for the parts outside the CDR3, the full variable domain is DAGVTQSPTHLIKTRGQQVTLRCSPKSGHDTVSWYQQALGQGPQFIFQYYEEEERQRGNFPDRFSGHQFPNYSSELNVNALLLGDSALYLCASSLNRESPLHFGNGTRLTVT.

This clone was recorded once. The rearrangement links TRBV7-3 to TRBJ2-5, with 9 bases identical to TRBD2. Trimming at V came to 5 bases and at J to 2 bases, leaving 9 bases not matched to a gene. Looked up from germline, CDR1 is SGHTA and CDR2 is FQGTGA. The CDR3 loop spans 16 amino acids. The CDR3 DNA is TGTGCCAGCAGCCCCGCGGGGCGGGGGGGGCAAGAGACCCAGTACTTC. This translates into CASSPAGRGGQETQYF.

V gene TRBV5-4 combines with J gene TRBJ2-5, with D possibly matching TRBD1 (6 bases). The end of the DNA is better explained by TRBJ2-7, so the J call may be wrong. The CDR3 sequence is 14 residues long. Germline assignment: CDR1 SGHNT and CDR2 YYREEE (reference sequence). CDR3 nucleotides: TGTGCCAGCAGCTTCGGGACAAAACCCTACGAGCAGTACTTC. Protein: CASSFGTKPYEQYF.

The rearrangement links TRBV7-6 to TRBJ2-3; D call uncertain. This CDR3 contains 15 residues. V lost 2 bases and J 7 bases, leaving 16 bases between the germline ends. CDR1 and CDR2 (germline): SGHVS, FNYEAQ. CDR3 loop: CASSLQDGTQHTQYF. CDR3 DNA: TGTGCCAGCAGCTTACAAGACGGAACACAGCATACGCAGTATTTT.

J is TRBJ2-5 and V is TRBV6-6, with D tentatively TRBD1 (6 bases). Germline V gene sequence: CDR1 MNHNY, CDR2 SVGAGI (reference sequence). V lost 2 bases and J 1 base, leaving 11 bases between the germline ends. The CDR3 length is 15 residues. CDR3 sequence: CASSYPGQSQETQYF. The CDR3 DNA is TGTGCCAGCAGTTACCCCGGACAGTCCCAAGAGACCCAGTACTTC.

This clone was counted between two and nine times. The chain couples TRBV2 to TRBJ2-3, with 10 bases matching TRBD2. CDR3 length: 15 residues. Per germline, CDR1 SNHLY and CDR2 FYNNEI. Unmatched junction bases numbered 7, after V lost 6 bases and J lost 4 bases. The CDR3 nucleotides read TGTGCCAGCAGAAATCTAGCGGGAGTTTCAGATACGCAGTATTTT. Translation: CASRNLAGVSDTQYF.

The chain is built from TRBV5-1 and TRBJ2-7, with 7 bases aligning to TRBD1. V shed 7 bases, J shed 7 bases, and the junction held 11 bases outside the gene matches. Germline CDR1 and CDR2: SGHRS and YFSETQ. The CDR3 extends over 13 amino acids. DNA of the CDR3: TGCGCCAGCCGCAGGGAAGGGGGCACTGAGCAGTACTTC. Translation gives CASRREGGTEQYF.

The CDR3 bases are TGTGCCAGCAGCTTGGTGGGCAGTTTAACCGGGGAGCTGTTTTTT. Encoded protein: CASSLVGSLTGELFF. This rearrangement joins TRBV5-4 to TRBJ2-2; D is unresolved. Between the trimmed V and J ends, which lost 0 bases and 5 bases, there was a span of 11 bases. The CDR3 has 15 amino acids. Per germline, CDR1 SGHNT and CDR2 YYREEE (reference sequence).

V gene TRBV7-2 combines with J gene TRBJ2-1; 14 bases align to TRBD2. This CDR3 has 17 amino acids. Germline trimming cut 5 bases from V and 7 bases from J; bases unmatched to any gene: 10. Germline CDR1 reads SGHTA; CDR2 reads FQGNSA. This CDR3 reads CASSQTGTSGGGNEQFF. The CDR3 coding sequence is TGTGCCAGCAGCCAGACCGGGACTAGCGGGGGAGGGAATGAGCAGTTCTTC.

This chain connects TRBV7-9 to TRBJ2-1, with no clear D. Trimming stripped 5 bases from V and 0 bases from J, with 14 bases between. The CDR3 length is 16 residues. Germline CDR1 SEHNR, CDR2 FQNEAQ (reference sequence). CDR3 nucleotide sequence: TGTGCCAGCAGCCCCCGAACTGGTTCCTCCTACAATGAGCAGTTCTTC. Translation gives CASSPRTGSSYNEQFF. Full variable domain (missing parts from reference TRBV7-9 and TRBJ2-1): DTGVSQNPRHKITKRGQNVTFRCDPISEHNRLYWYRQTLGQGPEFLTYFQNEAQLEKSRLLSDRFSAERPKGSFSTLEIQRTEQGDSAMYLCASSPRTGSSYNEQFFGPGTRLTVL.

This chain uses TRBV4-2 with TRBJ1-2, with 9 bases fitting TRBD1. Germline loops: CDR1 LGHNA, CDR2 YNFKEQ. Losses at the gene ends were 0 bases for V and 6 bases for J; bases not matched to a gene: 11. The CDR3 sequence is 17 residues long. The CDR3, as DNA: TGTGCCAGCAGCCAAGATTGGGGGACAGGGTCGATCGATGGCTACACCTTC. It encodes CASSQDWGTGSIDGYTF.

This clone was detected only once. V and J are TRBV7-3 and TRBJ1-4, with D possibly matching TRBD1 (6 bases). CDR1 and CDR2 (germline): SGHTA, FQGTGA. V was shortened by 2 bases and J by 4 bases, with 23 bases between the two germline ends. This CDR3 has 19 amino acids. This CDR3 reads CASSLQGSGVGQHNEKLFF. The CDR3 bases are TGTGCCAGCAGCTTACAAGGGAGTGGCGTTGGACAGCATAATGAAAAACTGTTTTTT.

The rearrangement joins TRBV6-6 to TRBJ2-7, with a tentative D call TRBD2 (5 bases). Germline CDR1 and CDR2: MNHNY and SVGAGI (reference sequence). Trimming cost V 0 bases and J 6 bases, with 12 bases left between them. The CDR3 has 14 residues. CDR3 nucleotide sequence: TGTGCCAGCAGTTACTCCGAGGGTGGTACCGAGCAGTACTTC. Protein sequence: CASSYSEGGTEQYF.

This clone was found a few times. J is TRBJ2-2 and V is TRBV6-4; 8 bases line up with TRBD1. The V gene's germline CDR1 is MRHNA and CDR2 SNTAGT. The CDR3 totals 15 residues. With 5 bases clipped from V and 1 base from J, the junction kept 3 bases outside the gene matches. CDR3 sequence reads: CASSKQGENTGELFF. CDR3 DNA sequence: TGTGCCAGCAGTAAACAGGGGGAGAACACCGGGGAGCTGTTTTTT.

There are a few counts of this clone. The chain joins TRBV4-3 to TRBJ2-5; 7 bases are a match to TRBD1. With 0 bases clipped from V and 5 bases from J, the junction kept 12 bases outside the gene matches. This CDR3 spans 17 amino acids. Germline assignment: CDR1 LGHNA and CDR2 YSLEER. Written as DNA, the CDR3 is TGCGCCAGCAGCCAAGAGGCAAGGCGGACAGGTGGGGAGACCCAGTACTTC. Translated: CASSQEARRTGGETQYF.

This clone was seen a handful of times. The V and J genes are TRBV19 and TRBJ1-5; weak D call: TRBD1 (5 bases). V was clipped by 7 bases and J by 3 bases, with 10 bases between them. CDR3 length: 13 amino acids. In germline, CDR1 is LNHDA, CDR2 SQIVND (reference sequence). CDR3 coding DNA: TGTGCCAGTAAACAGGCCGCCAATCAGCCCCAGCATTTT. It encodes CASKQAANQPQHF.

V is TRBV7-2 and J is TRBJ2-5; TRBD2 is a possible D gene (6 bases). The CDR3 is 14 amino acids. Germline V gene sequence: CDR1 SGHTA, CDR2 FQGNSA. V lost 5 bases and J lost 1, with 11 bases in between. The CDR3 DNA reads TGTGCCAGCAGCCAGGGCGGGGTCCAAGAGACCCAGTACTTC. As protein: CASSQGGVQETQYF. The complete variable domain, with remaining parts taken from reference TRBV7-2 and TRBJ2-5, reads GAGVSQSPSNKVTEKGKDVELRCDPISGHTALYWYRQSLGQGLEFLIYFQGNSAPDKSGLPSDRFSAERTGGSVSTLTIQRTQQEDSAVYLCASSQGGVQETQYFGPGTRLLVL.

As concerns this clone: The sample has other DNA sequences that encode this CDR3 too. The gene calls are TRBV19 and TRBJ1-5; 8 bases line up with TRBD1. The CDR3 totals 17 residues. The V and J ends lost 3 bases and 6 bases, in that order; junction bases with no gene match: 13. Germline lookup yields CDR1 LNHDA and CDR2 SQIVND (reference sequence). The CDR3 reads CASSIGQGFAQGQPQHF. The CDR3 nucleotides read TGTGCCAGTAGTATCGGACAGGGATTCGCCCAAGGTCAGCCCCAGCATTTT.

This clone was found once. The CDR3 spells CASSLGTSEYNEQFF. As DNA, the CDR3 is TGCGCCAGCAGCTTGGGGACTAGCGAGTACAATGAGCAGTTCTTC. The gene calls are TRBV5-1 and TRBJ2-1; 9 bases line up with TRBD2. The V and J ends lost 0 bases and 4 bases, in that order; junction bases with no gene match: 2. CDR1 and CDR2 from the germline V gene are SGHRS and YFSETQ. The CDR3 has 15 residues.

The chain joins TRBV6-5 to TRBJ2-1, with TRBD2 matching 10 bases. Germline CDR1 is MNHEY and CDR2 is SVGAGI. The CDR3 consists of 12 residues. The V gene end was trimmed by 8 bases and the J gene end by 14 bases; junction bases not matched to a gene: 9. For the CDR3, the DNA is TGTGCCAGCGGGATAGCGGGGGGCCCCGAGTTCTTC. Residues: CASGIAGGPEFF.